The source of this TCR beta chain is a study of cytomegalovirus exposure and HLA in healthy donors. The overall study: An earlier analysis identified 110 million or so unique TCR beta sequences in some 180 million T cells. The Caucasian-associated ancestry cluster contained roughly four fifths of the approximately 420 genotyped donors.

Germline V gives CDR1 SEHNR, CDR2 FQNEAQ (reference sequence). V was clipped by 4 bases and J by 0 bases, with 12 bases between them. The CDR3 spans 15 residues. Vbeta (60) and Jbeta (13) primers were used in the PCR. Some clones are missing from TCRdb's copy, which holds only in-frame ones; the method was immunoSEQ multiplex PCR. The table has 200,000 or so clones, roughly 80% seen once. Sequenced input: PBMCs. The receptor comes from a man aged 45-60 years in good health and CMV-seronegative. This chain joins TRBV7-9 and TRBJ1-1; a possible D gene is TRBD1 (5 bases). The CDR3 DNA follows: TGTGCCAGCAGCTCCCAGGGCCGAATGAACACTGAAGCTTTCTTT. Encoded protein: CASSSQGRMNTEAFF.